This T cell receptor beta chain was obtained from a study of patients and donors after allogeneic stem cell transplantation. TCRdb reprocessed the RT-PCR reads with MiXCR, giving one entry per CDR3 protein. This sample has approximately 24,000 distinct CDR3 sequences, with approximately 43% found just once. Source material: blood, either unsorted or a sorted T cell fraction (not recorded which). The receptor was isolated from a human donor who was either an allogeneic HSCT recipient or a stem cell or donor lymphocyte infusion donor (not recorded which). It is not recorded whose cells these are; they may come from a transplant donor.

CDR3 sequence: CASIPEQGFRTEAFF. The CDR3 bases are TGTGCCAGCATCCCAGAGCAGGGGTTCCGCACTGAAGCTTTCTTT. This chain connects TRBV6-5 to TRBJ1-1; D is perhaps TRBD1 (6 bases). V lost 7 bases, J lost 4 bases, and 19 bases lay in between. This CDR3 spans 15 amino acids. CDR1 MNHEY and CDR2 SVGAGI come from the germline V gene.